A single count supports the clone carrying this T cell receptor beta chain. Authors' processing steps: Amplification of reference gene primers provided the estimated nucleated cell counts. The assay was immunoSEQ multiplex PCR, and TCRdb's table has in-frame clones only and misses some. V and J calls and clone size follow that table, whereas D and trimming were derived from the DNA. This table has roughly 80,000 clones, 88% appearing once. The source of the sample is a study of blood T cell repertoires in COVID-19. Overall study: COVID-19 samples from acute and convalescent phases originated in the United States, Italy and Spain. PBMCs, B-cell-depleted T cells, or T cells were the source of the cDNA or gDNA that made up the material.

This CDR3 has 15 residues. Germline CDR1 is SNHLY and CDR2 is FYNNEI. V was cut by 6 bases and J by 0 bases, with 12 bases left in between. The receptor was derived from a woman older than 75 with acute or convalescent COVID-19. The chain couples TRBV2 to TRBJ1-5; tentatively, D is TRBD1 (6 bases). Sequencing was done on a sample of peripheral blood. In nucleotides, the CDR3 is TGTGCCAGCAGGGGGGCAGGGATTAGCAATCAGCCCCAGCATTTT. This encodes CASRGAGISNQPQHF. The whole variable domain, filled in from reference TRBV2 and TRBJ1-5, reads EPEVTQTPSHQVTQMGQEVILRCVPISNHLYFYWYRQILGQKVEFLVSFYNNEISEKSEIFDDQFSVERPDGSNFTLKIRSTKLEDSAMYFCASRGAGISNQPQHFGDGTRLSIL.